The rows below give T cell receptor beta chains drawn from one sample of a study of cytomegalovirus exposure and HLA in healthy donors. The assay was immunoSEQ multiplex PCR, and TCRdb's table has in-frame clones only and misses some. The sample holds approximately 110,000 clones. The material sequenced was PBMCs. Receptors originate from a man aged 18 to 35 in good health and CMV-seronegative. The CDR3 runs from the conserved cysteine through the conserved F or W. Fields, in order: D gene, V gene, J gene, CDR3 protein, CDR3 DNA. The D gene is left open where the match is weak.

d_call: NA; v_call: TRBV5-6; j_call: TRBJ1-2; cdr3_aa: CASSLPGESYGYTF; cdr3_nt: TGTGCCAGCTCCCTACCGGGGGAGAGCTATGGCTACACCTTC
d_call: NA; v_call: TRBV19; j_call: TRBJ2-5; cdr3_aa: CASSMSGMERRRETQYF; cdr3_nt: TGTGCCAGTAGTATGTCTGGCATGGAAAGACGGAGGGAGACCCAGTACTTC
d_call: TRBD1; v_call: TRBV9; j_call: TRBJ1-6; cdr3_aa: CASSPGTGRFRLNSPLHF; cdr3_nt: TGTGCCTCCAGCCCGGGGACAGGTCGCTTCCGCCTAAATTCACCCCTCCACTTT
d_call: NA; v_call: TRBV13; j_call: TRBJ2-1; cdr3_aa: CASSLARRPSSYNEQFF; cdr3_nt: TGTGCCAGCAGCTTAGCACGTCGCCCGAGCTCCTACAATGAGCAGTTCTTC
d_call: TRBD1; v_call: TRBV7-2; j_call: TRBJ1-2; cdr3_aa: CASRVRWDREDGYTF; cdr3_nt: TGTGCCAGCAGGGTTAGGTGGGACAGGGAGGATGGCTACACCTTC
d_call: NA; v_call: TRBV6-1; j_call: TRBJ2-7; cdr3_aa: CASSVTGLTYEQYF; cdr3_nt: TGTGCCAGCAGTGTTACAGGGTTAACCTACGAGCAGTACTTC
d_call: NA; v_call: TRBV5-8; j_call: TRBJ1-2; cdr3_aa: CASNYRTGRSNYGYTF; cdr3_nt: TGTGCCAGCAATTATAGAACGGGGAGGTCGAACTATGGCTACACCTTC
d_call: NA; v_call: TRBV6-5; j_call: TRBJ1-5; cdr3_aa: CASTTEGGPQHF; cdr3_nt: TGTGCCAGCACTACGGAAGGGGGGCCCCAGCATTTT
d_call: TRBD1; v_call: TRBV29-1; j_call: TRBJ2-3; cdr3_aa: CSAKIGQGVTDTQYF; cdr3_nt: TGCAGCGCGAAAATAGGGCAGGGGGTCACAGATACGCAGTATTTT
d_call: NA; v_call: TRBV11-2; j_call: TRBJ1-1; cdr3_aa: CASSLEGGAFF; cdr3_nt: TGTGCCAGCAGCTTAGAGGGAGGAGCTTTCTTT
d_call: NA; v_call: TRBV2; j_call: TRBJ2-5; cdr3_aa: CASRTTGETQYF; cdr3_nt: TGTGCCAGCCGTACTACCGGCGAGACCCAGTACTTC
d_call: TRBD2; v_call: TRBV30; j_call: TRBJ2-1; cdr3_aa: CAWKGGRGSYNEQFF; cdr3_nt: TGTGCCTGGAAGGGCGGGAGGGGTTCCTACAATGAGCAGTTCTTC
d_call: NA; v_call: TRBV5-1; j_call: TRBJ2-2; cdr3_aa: CASNGDGPRLQQAGELFF; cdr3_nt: TGCGCCAGCAACGGGGATGGGCCCCGATTACAGCAAGCCGGGGAGCTGTTTTTT
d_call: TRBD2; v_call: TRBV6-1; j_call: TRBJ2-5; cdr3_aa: CASSEGLTSGETQYF; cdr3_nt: TGTGCCAGCAGTGAGGGACTAACGTCCGGTGAGACCCAGTACTTC